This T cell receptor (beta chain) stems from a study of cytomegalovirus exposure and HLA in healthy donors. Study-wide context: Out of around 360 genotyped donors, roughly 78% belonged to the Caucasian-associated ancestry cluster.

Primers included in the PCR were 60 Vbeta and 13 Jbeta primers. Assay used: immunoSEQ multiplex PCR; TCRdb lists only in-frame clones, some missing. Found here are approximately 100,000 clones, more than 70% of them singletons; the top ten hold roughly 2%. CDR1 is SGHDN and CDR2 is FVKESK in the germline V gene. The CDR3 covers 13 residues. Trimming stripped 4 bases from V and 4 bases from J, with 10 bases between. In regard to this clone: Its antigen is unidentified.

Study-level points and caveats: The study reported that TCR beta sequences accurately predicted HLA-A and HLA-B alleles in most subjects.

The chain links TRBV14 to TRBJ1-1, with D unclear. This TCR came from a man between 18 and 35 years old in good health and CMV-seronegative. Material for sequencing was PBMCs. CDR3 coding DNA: TGTGCCAGCAGCCTACTTAGTGGCACTGAAGCTTTCTTT. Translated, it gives CASSLLSGTEAFF.